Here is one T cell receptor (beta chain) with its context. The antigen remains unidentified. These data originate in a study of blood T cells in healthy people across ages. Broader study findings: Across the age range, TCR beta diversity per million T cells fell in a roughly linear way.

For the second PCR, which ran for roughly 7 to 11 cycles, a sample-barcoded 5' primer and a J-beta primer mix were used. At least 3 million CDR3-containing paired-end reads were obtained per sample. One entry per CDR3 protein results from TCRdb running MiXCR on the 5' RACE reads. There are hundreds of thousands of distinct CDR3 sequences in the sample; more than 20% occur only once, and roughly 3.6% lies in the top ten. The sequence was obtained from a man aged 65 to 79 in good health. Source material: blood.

Written as DNA, the CDR3 is TGTGCCAGCAGCTCCGGGACAGGGGCGACTAATGAAAAACTGTTTTTT. Translation gives CASSSGTGATNEKLFF. J is TRBJ1-4 and V is TRBV7-9, with TRBD1 matching over 10 bases. The junction had 4 bases not matched to a gene; V was cut back by 4 bases and J by 2 bases. Per germline, CDR1 SEHNR and CDR2 FQNEAQ (reference sequence). The CDR3 extends over 16 amino acids.